The clone carrying this T cell receptor beta chain is deemed medium-sized (0.01 to 0.1%) by its frequency. Its antigen is not known. Bulk and single-cell libraries used iRepertoire multiplex PCR with TCR subtype-specific primers. TCRdb re-called the multiplex PCR reads, yielding one record per CDR3 amino acid sequence without DNA. The sample totals tens of thousands of distinct CDR3 sequences; its top ten clones hold 6.5% to 8%. The patients sequenced had a carbamazepine-induced Stevens-Johnson syndrome or toxic epidermal necrolysis reaction. This sample is drawn from a study of T cells in severe cutaneous drug reactions. Looking at the study overall: Collected from acute- or recovery-stage patients: blister fluids/cells and PBMC. General study points: One public TCRbeta CDR3 appeared in all seven blister samples, averaging about 15%.

Germline lookup yields CDR1 SGHVS and CDR2 FNYEAQ. The CDR3 extends over 16 amino acids. This chain links TRBV7-6 with TRBJ2-1; TCRdb picks TRBD2, but there is no DNA to check that call. The sample taken for sequencing was PBMCs. This TCR derives from a human donor with toxic epidermal necrolysis, a severe cutaneous drug reaction. The CDR3 is CASSLEAGANYNEQFF.